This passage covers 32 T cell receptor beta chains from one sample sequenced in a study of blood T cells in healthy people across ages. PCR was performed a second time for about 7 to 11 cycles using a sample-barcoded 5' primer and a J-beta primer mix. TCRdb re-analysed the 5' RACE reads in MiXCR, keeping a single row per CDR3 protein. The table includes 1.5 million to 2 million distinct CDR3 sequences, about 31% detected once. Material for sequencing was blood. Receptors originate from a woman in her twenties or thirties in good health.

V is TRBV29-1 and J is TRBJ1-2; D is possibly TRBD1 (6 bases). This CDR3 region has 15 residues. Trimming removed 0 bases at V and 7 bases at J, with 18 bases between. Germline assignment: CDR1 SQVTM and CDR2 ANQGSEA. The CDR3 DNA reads TGCAGCGTTGAAGAAGGTGGGGCAGGGGTCTCTGGCTACACCTTC. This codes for CSVEEGGAGVSGYTF.

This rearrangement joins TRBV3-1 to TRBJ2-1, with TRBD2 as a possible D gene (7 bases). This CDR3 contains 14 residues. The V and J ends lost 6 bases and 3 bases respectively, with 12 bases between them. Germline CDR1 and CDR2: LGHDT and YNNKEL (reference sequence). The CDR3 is CASSRGAYYNEQFF. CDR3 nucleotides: TGTGCCAGCAGTCGGGGGGCTTACTACAATGAGCAGTTCTTC.

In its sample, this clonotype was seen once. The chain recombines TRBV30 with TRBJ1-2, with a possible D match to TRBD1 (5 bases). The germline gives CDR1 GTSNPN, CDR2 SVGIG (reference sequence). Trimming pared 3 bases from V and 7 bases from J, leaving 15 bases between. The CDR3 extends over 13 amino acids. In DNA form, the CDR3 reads TGTGCCTGGAGCTCGGGGGACCGTCCTGGCTACACCTTC. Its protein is CAWSSGDRPGYTF.

The CDR3 DNA sequence: TGTGCCTGGGCGAATGGGAATCAGGGGAACACTGAAGCTTTCTTT. Translation: CAWANGNQGNTEAFF. The chain recombines TRBV30 with TRBJ1-1; D may be TRBD1 (5 bases). Germline CDR1 is GTSNPN and CDR2 is SVGIG (reference sequence). V gave up 5 bases and J gave up 1 base, with 17 bases separating them. The CDR3 is 15 residues long.

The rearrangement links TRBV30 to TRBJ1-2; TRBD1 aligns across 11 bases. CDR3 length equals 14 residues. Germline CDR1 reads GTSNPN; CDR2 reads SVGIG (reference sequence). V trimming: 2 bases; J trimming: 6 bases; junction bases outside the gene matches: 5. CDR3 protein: CAWSLWDRGNGYTF. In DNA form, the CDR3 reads TGTGCCTGGAGTCTTTGGGACAGGGGGAATGGCTACACCTTC.

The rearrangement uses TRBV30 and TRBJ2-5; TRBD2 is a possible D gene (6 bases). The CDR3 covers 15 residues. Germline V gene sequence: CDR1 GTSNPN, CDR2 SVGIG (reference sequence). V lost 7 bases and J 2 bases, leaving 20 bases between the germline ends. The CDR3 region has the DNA TGTGCCTACGTTAGTGGGAGGAAACCTCAAGAGACCCAGTACTTC. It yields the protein CAYVSGRKPQETQYF.

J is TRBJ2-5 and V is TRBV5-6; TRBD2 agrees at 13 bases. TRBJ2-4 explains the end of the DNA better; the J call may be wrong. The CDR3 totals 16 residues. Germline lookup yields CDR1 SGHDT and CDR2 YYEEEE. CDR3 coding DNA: TGTGCCAGCAGCTCCGTAGGACTAGCGGGAGAGGACATTCAGTACTTC. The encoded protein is CASSSVGLAGEDIQYF.

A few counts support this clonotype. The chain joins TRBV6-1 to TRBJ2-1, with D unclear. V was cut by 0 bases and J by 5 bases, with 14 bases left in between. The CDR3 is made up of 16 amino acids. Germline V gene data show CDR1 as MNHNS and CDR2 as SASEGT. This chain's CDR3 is CASSEAGRTQNNEQFF. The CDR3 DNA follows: TGTGCCAGCAGTGAAGCCGGGCGTACCCAAAACAATGAGCAGTTCTTC.

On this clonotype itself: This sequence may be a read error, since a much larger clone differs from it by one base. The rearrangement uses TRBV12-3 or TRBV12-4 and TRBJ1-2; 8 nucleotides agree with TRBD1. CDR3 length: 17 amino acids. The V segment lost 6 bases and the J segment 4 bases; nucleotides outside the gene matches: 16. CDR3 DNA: TGTGCCAGCAGCCGGGCTCAGGGGGCGCGACTGGGCTATGGCTACACCTTC. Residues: CASSRAQGARLGYGYTF.

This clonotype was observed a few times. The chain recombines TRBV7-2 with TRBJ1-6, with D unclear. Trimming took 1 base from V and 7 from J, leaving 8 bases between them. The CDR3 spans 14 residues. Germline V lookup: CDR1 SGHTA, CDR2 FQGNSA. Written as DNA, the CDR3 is TGTGCCAGCAGCTTAGACATAAAGAATTCACCCCTCCACTTT. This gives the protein CASSLDIKNSPLHF. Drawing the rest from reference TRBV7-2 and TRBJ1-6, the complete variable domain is GAGVSQSPSNKVTEKGKDVELRCDPISGHTALYWYRQSLGQGLEFLIYFQGNSAPDKSGLPSDRFSAERTGGSVSTLTIQRTQQEDSAVYLCASSLDIKNSPLHFGNGTRLTVT.

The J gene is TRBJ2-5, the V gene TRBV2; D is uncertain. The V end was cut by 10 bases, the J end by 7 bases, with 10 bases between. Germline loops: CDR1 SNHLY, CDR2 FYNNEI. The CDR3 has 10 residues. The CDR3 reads CATSKSTQYF. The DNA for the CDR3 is TGTGCCACCTCCAAATCGACCCAGTACTTC.

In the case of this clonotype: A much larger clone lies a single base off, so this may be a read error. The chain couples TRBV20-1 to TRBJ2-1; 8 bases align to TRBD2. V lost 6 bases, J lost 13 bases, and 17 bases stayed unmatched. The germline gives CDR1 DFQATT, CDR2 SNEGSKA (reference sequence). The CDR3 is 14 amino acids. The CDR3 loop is CSAQTSAIQETQFF. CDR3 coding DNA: TGCAGTGCCCAGACTAGCGCAATTCAAGAGACCCAGTTCTTC.

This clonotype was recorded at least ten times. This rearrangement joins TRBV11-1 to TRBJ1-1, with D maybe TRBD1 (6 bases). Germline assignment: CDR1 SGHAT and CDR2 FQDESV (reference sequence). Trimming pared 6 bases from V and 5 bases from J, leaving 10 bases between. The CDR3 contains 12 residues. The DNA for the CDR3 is TGTGCCAGCAGGCGTCAGGGGACTGAAGCTTTCTTT. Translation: CASRRQGTEAFF.

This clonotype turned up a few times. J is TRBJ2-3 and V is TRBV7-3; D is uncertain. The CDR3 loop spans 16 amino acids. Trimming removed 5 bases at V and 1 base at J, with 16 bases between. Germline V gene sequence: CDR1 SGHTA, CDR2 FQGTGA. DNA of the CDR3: TGTGCCAGCAGCCCAACCTTCGGATCCGGCACAGATACGCAGTATTTT. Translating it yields CASSPTFGSGTDTQYF.

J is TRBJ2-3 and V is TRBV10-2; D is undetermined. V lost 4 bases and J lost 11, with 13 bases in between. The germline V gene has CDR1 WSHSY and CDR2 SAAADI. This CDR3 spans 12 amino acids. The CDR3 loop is CASSADPLRQYF. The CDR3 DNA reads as TGCGCCAGCAGTGCGGACCCGTTAAGGCAGTATTTT.

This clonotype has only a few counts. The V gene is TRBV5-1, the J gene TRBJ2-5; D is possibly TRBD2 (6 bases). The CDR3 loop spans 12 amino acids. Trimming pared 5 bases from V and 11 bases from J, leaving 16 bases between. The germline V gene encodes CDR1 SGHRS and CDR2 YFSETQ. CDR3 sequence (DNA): TGCGCCAGCAGTACAAACGGGAGAGAGCAGTACTTC. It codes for CASSTNGREQYF.

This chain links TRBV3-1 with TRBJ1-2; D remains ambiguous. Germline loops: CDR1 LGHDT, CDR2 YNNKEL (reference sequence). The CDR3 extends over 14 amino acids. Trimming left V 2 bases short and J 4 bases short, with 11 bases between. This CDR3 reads CASSQSVGIYGYTF. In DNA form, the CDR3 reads TGTGCCAGCAGCCAATCCGTAGGGATCTATGGCTACACCTTC.

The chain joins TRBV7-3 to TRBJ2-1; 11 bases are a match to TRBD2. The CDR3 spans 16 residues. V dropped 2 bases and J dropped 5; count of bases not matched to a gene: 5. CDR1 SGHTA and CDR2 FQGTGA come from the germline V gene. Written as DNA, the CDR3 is TGTGCCAGCAGCTTAGATTTGACTAGCGGGAACAATGAGCAGTTCTTC. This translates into CASSLDLTSGNNEQFF.

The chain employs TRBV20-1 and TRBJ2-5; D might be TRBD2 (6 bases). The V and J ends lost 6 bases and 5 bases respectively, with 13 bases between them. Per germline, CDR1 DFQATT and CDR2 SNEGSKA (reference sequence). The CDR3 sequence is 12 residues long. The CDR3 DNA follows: TGCAGTGCCCGCGGGGTACGGGAGACCCAGTACTTC. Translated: CSARGVRETQYF.

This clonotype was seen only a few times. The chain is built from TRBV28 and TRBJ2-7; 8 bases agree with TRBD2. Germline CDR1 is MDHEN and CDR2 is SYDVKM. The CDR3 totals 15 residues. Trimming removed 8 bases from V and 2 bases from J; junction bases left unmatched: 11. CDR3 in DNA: TGTGCCAGCCGGCGGAGCGGGAGTAGGCCCTACGAGCAGTACTTC. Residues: CASRRSGSRPYEQYF. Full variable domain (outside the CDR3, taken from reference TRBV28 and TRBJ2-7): DVKVTQSSRYLVKRTGEKVFLECVQDMDHENMFWYRQDPGLGLRLIYFSYDVKMKEKGDIPEGYSVSREKKERFSLILESASTNQTSMYLCASRRSGSRPYEQYFGPGTRLTVT.

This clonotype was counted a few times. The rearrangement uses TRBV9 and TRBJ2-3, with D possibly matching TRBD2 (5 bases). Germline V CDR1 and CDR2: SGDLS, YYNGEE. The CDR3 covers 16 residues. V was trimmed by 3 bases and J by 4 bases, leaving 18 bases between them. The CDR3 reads CASSATTRSLSDTQYF. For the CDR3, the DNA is TGTGCCAGCAGCGCGACTACAAGGTCCCTTTCAGATACGCAGTATTTT.

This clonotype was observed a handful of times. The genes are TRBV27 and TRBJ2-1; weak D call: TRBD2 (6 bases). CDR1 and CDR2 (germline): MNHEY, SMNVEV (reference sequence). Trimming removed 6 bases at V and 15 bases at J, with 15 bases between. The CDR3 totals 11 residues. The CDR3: CASRSGTERFF. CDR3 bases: TGTGCCAGCAGGTCCGGGACTGAAAGGTTCTTC.

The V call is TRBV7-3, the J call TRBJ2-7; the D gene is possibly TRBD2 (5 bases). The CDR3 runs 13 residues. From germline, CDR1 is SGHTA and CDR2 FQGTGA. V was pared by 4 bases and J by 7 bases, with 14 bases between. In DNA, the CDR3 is TGTGCCAGCAGCTCTTTCCCTCGGGGAGAGCAGTACTTC. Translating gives CASSSFPRGEQYF.

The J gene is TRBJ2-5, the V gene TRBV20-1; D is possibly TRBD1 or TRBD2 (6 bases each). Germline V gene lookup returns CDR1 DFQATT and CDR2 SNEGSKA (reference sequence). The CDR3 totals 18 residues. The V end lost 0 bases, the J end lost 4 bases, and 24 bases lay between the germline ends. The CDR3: CSARDKGGSRARAETQYF. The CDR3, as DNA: TGCAGTGCTAGAGATAAAGGGGGGTCTCGAGCCCGGGCAGAGACCCAGTACTTC.

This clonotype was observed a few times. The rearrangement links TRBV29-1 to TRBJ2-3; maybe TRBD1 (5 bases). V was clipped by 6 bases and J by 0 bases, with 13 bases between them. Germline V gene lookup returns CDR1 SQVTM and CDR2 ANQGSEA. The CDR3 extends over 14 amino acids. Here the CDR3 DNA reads TGCAGCGTGGGGAAAGACAGTAGCACAGATACGCAGTATTTT. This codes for CSVGKDSSTDTQYF.

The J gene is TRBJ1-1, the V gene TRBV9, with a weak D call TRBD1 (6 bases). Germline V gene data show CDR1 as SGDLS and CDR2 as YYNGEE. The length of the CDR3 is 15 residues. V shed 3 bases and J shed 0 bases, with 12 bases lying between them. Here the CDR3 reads CASSAQTGMNTEAFF. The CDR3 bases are TGTGCCAGCAGCGCACAGACAGGAATGAACACTGAAGCTTTCTTT.

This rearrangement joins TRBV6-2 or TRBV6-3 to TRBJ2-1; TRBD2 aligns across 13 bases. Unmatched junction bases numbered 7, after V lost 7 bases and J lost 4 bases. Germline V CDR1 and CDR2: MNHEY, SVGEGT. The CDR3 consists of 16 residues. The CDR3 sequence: CASKEPGLAGYNEQFF. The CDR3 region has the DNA TGTGCCAGCAAAGAACCGGGACTAGCGGGGTACAATGAGCAGTTCTTC.

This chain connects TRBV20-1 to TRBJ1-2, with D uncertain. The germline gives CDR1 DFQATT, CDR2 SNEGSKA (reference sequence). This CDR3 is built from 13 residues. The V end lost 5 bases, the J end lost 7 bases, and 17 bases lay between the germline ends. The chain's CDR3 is CSALGTSEGGYTF. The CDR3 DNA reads TGCAGTGCTCTAGGAACGTCGGAGGGTGGCTACACCTTC.

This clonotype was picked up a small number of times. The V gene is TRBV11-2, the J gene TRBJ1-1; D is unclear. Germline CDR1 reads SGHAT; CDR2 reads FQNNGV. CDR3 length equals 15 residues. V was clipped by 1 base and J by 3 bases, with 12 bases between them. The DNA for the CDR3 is TGTGCCAGCAGCTTAGCCCCGGTAGAGGACACTGAAGCTTTCTTT. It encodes CASSLAPVEDTEAFF.

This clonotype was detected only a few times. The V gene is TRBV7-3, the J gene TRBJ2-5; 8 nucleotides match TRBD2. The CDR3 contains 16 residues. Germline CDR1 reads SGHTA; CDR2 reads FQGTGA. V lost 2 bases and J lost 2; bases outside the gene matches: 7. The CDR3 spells CASSLQGTRLQETQYF. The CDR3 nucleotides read TGTGCCAGCAGCTTACAGGGGACTAGGCTTCAAGAGACCCAGTACTTC.

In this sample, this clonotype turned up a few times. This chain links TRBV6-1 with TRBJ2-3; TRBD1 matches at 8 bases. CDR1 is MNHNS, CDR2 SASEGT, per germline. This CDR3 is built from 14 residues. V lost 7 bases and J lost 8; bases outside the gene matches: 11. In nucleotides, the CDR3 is TGTGCCAGCAAGTTTGGACAGGGTCACGGTACGCAGTATTTT. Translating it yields CASKFGQGHGTQYF.

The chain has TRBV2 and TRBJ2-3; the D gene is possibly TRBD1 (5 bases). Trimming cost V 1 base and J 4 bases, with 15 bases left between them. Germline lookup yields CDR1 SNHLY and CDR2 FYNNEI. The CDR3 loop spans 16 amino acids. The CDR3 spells CASSEGPRRAPDTQYF. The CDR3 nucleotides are TGTGCCAGCAGTGAAGGCCCTCGCAGGGCCCCAGATACGCAGTATTTT.